One sample yielded the 30 T cell receptor beta chains listed below, sequenced in a study of blood T cell repertoires in COVID-19. The protocol was immunoSEQ multiplex PCR, while the TCRdb copy is restricted to in-frame clones and leaves out a portion. The sample holds approximately 100,000 clones, 91% seen once. Sequencing used peripheral blood. The receptors come from a human donor in a cohort sampled during active COVID-19.

This clone turned up a few times. The CDR3 sequence: CASSFSSSVKGAPLHF. In nucleotides, the CDR3 is TGTGCCAGCAGCTTTTCGAGTTCAGTGAAGGGGGCACCCCTCCACTTT. The chain employs TRBV7-2 and TRBJ1-6; possibly TRBD1 for D (6 bases). Germline loops: CDR1 SGHTA, CDR2 FQGNSA. The length of the CDR3 is 16 residues. V lost 3 bases to trimming and J lost 11 bases, with 20 bases between them.

The chain uses TRBV18 and TRBJ2-7, with D perhaps TRBD1 or TRBD2 (7 bases each). The CDR3 loop spans 14 amino acids. The V and J ends lost 6 bases and 2 bases respectively, with 14 bases between them. Germline V CDR1 and CDR2: KGHSH, LQKENI. The CDR3 reads CASSPAGQTYEQYF. DNA for the CDR3: TGTGCCAGCTCCCCAGCGGGACAGACCTACGAGCAGTACTTC.

The chain couples TRBV13 to TRBJ2-3; D might be TRBD1 (6 bases). The length of the CDR3 is 14 residues. The germline V gene encodes CDR1 PRHDT and CDR2 FYEKMQ (reference sequence). The V gene lost 5 bases and the J gene lost 2 bases, with 11 bases spanning the gap. The CDR3 DNA is TGTGCCAGCAGCAACAGGGTAAACACAGATACGCAGTATTTT. It specifies CASSNRVNTDTQYF.

The chain has TRBV12-3 or TRBV12-4 and TRBJ1-6, with D perhaps matching TRBD1 (6 bases). V shed 5 bases and J shed 7 bases, with 9 bases lying between them. This CDR3 region has 13 residues. CDR3 DNA sequence: TGTGCCAGCAGTCGGACAGCCAATTCACCCCTCCACTTT. It translates to CASSRTANSPLHF.

This chain links TRBV11-2 with TRBJ1-4, with D hard to call. The V and J ends lost 3 bases and 10 bases respectively, with 18 bases between them. Germline CDR1 is SGHAT and CDR2 is FQNNGV. The CDR3 extends over 15 amino acids. CDR3 in DNA: TGTGCCAGCAGCTTTTCGTGGGATCGAGAGGGAAAACTGTTTTTT. Translated, it gives CASSFSWDREGKLFF.

The genes are TRBV5-4 and TRBJ2-7; 14 nucleotides agree with TRBD2. The CDR3 extends over 15 amino acids. Losses at the gene ends were 6 bases for V and 4 bases for J; bases not matched to a gene: 6. CDR1 is SGHNT, CDR2 YYREEE, per germline (reference sequence). Here the CDR3 reads CASTMGLAGDYEQYF. The CDR3 DNA sequence: TGTGCCAGCACCATGGGACTAGCGGGAGATTACGAGCAGTACTTC.

This clone was detected a few times. This sequence joins TRBV19 and TRBJ1-2; D gene uncertain. V lost 4 bases and J 0 bases, leaving 9 bases between the germline ends. The CDR3 totals 14 residues. Per the germline V gene, CDR1 is LNHDA and CDR2 is SQIVND (reference sequence). DNA of the CDR3: TGTGCCAGTAGTACAGGATATACTAACTATGGCTACACCTTC. Its protein is CASSTGYTNYGYTF.

V and J are TRBV19 and TRBJ1-2; 11 bases map to TRBD1. The germline gives CDR1 LNHDA, CDR2 SQIVND (reference sequence). Losses at the gene ends were 1 base for V and 5 bases for J; bases not matched to a gene: 3. This CDR3 is 15 amino acids long. In DNA form, the CDR3 reads TGTGCCAGTAGTATAGCCCGGGACAGGGGGTATGGCTACACCTTC. This codes for CASSIARDRGYGYTF.

CDR3 protein: CASSQRGDLEKLFF. The CDR3, as DNA: TGCGCCAGCAGTCAACGGGGGGACCTTGAAAAACTGTTTTTT. J is TRBJ1-4 and V is TRBV23-1, with TRBD1 as a possible D gene (5 bases). TRBV23-1 is given ORF status, its function remaining uncertain. The CDR3 is 14 residues long. Trimming took 2 bases from V and 7 from J, leaving 11 bases between them.

The rearrangement joins TRBV4-3 to TRBJ2-4; no definite D call. Per the germline V gene, CDR1 is LGHNA and CDR2 is YSLEER. The CDR3 is made up of 13 amino acids. V was cut by 0 bases and J by 4 bases, with 4 bases left in between. The chain's CDR3 is CASSQDEKNIQYF. In nucleotides, the CDR3 is TGCGCCAGCAGCCAAGATGAGAAAAACATTCAGTACTTC.

The rearrangement links TRBV9 to TRBJ1-2; D gene ambiguous. The CDR3 is 13 residues long. The V and J ends lost 0 bases and 4 bases respectively, with 7 bases between them. The germline CDR1 and CDR2 sequences are SGDLS and YYNGEE. The CDR3 region is CASSVVNGYGYTF. CDR3 nucleotides: TGTGCCAGCAGCGTAGTTAACGGCTATGGCTACACCTTC.

The J gene is TRBJ2-1, the V gene TRBV27, with a tentative D call TRBD2 (7 bases). Germline V lookup: CDR1 MNHEY, CDR2 SMNVEV (reference sequence). Trimming left V 6 bases short and J 8 bases short, with 17 bases between. The CDR3 sequence is 14 residues long. The CDR3 DNA reads TGTGCCAGCAGCCCGGGGGCGGGAGTTTATGAGCAGTTCTTC. This codes for CASSPGAGVYEQFF.

The J gene is TRBJ2-7, the V gene TRBV7-9, with D possibly TRBD2 on 5 matching bases. Trimming took 6 bases from V and 2 from J, leaving 14 bases between them. The CDR3 runs to 14 residues. CDR1 and CDR2 from the germline V gene are SEHNR and FQNEAQ (reference sequence). CDR3 bases: TGTGCCAGCAGGCGCGGCGAGGGAACCTACGAGCAGTACTTC. This encodes CASRRGEGTYEQYF.

V is TRBV5-1 and J is TRBJ2-1; the match to TRBD1 covers 9 bases. Trimming at V came to 3 bases and at J to 7 bases, leaving 11 bases not matched to a gene. The CDR3 consists of 16 residues. Germline V gives CDR1 SGHRS, CDR2 YFSETQ. CDR3 in amino acids: CASSYLRDRVSNEQFF. The CDR3 DNA is TGCGCCAGCAGCTACCTACGGGACAGGGTTTCGAATGAGCAGTTCTTC.

This clone has just one count. CDR3 nucleotide sequence: TGTGCCAGCAGCAAACAGGGTGCGGAGCCCCAGCATTTT. This translates into CASSKQGAEPQHF. The chain employs TRBV6-2 or TRBV6-3 and TRBJ1-5; D possibly corresponds to TRBD1 (6 bases). The CDR3 loop spans 13 amino acids. Trimming took 6 bases from V and 8 from J, leaving 14 bases between them. The V gene's germline CDR1 is MNHEY and CDR2 SVGEGT.

The chain couples TRBV12-3 or TRBV12-4 to TRBJ1-1, with D possibly TRBD1 on 6 matching bases. The V and J ends lost 4 bases and 11 bases respectively, with 11 bases between them. The CDR3 is 11 amino acids. The CDR3 here is CASSSTGMAFF. For the CDR3, the DNA is TGTGCCAGCAGTTCCACAGGGATGGCTTTCTTT.

The chain couples TRBV12-5 to TRBJ1-1; perhaps TRBD1 as D (6 bases). This CDR3 has 13 residues. Germline lookup yields CDR1 LGHNT and CDR2 FRNRAP. The V end lost 0 bases, the J end lost 5 bases, and 7 bases lay between the germline ends. This CDR3 reads CASGLVQGTEAFF. The CDR3 DNA sequence: TGTGCTAGTGGTTTGGTACAGGGAACTGAAGCTTTCTTT.

This chain joins TRBV6-5 and TRBJ1-2; 11 nucleotides agree with TRBD1. The germline CDR1 and CDR2 sequences are MNHEY and SVGAGI. J lost 8 bases, V lost 5 bases, and 7 bases had no gene match. The CDR3 totals 14 residues. This CDR3 is CASSHGQGANGYTF. The CDR3 DNA reads as TGTGCCAGCAGTCATGGACAGGGGGCGAACGGCTACACCTTC.

This clone was detected once. This chain links TRBV7-3 with TRBJ1-1; D is unresolved. This CDR3 comprises 14 residues. V was shortened by 2 bases and J by 1 base, with 8 bases between the two germline ends. CDR1 is SGHTA and CDR2 is FQGTGA in the germline V gene. The CDR3: CASSLGGGNTEAFF. CDR3 DNA sequence: TGTGCCAGCAGCTTAGGCGGCGGGAACACTGAAGCTTTCTTT. The full variable domain, with the rest looked up from reference TRBV7-3 and TRBJ1-1, is GAGVSQTPSNKVTEKGKYVELRCDPISGHTALYWYRQSLGQGPEFLIYFQGTGAADDSGLPNDRFFAVRPEGSVSTLKIQRTERGDSAVYLCASSLGGGNTEAFFGQGTRLTVV.

The J gene is TRBJ1-1, the V gene TRBV9, with D unresolved. Germline V gene lookup returns CDR1 SGDLS and CDR2 YYNGEE. The CDR3 length is 13 residues. V dropped 7 bases and J dropped 6 bases, with 16 bases sitting between them. The CDR3 protein is CASGDLPPSEAFF. The CDR3 bases are TGTGCCAGCGGCGACCTACCCCCGTCTGAAGCTTTCTTT.

CDR3 protein: CASAPGLASYEQYF. CDR3 coding DNA: TGTGCCAGCGCCCCGGGACTAGCATCCTACGAGCAGTACTTC. The chain employs TRBV27 and TRBJ2-7; 9 bases fit TRBD2. The V and J ends lost 8 bases and 1 base, in that order; junction bases with no gene match: 6. This CDR3 spans 14 amino acids. Germline V gene sequence: CDR1 MNHEY, CDR2 SMNVEV (reference sequence).

The chain recombines TRBV27 with TRBJ2-3; 13 bases line up with TRBD2. V lost 3 bases to trimming and J lost 4 bases; unmatched junction nucleotides: 7. Looked up from germline, CDR1 is MNHEY and CDR2 is SMNVEV (reference sequence). This CDR3 comprises 17 residues. The CDR3, as DNA: TGTGCCAGCAGTTTCCTCAGACTAGCGGGGGGCCCAGATACGCAGTATTTT. It yields the protein CASSFLRLAGGPDTQYF.

The chain uses TRBV9 and TRBJ1-2; weak D call: TRBD1 (5 bases). Between the trimmed V and J ends, which lost 0 bases and 1 base, there was a span of 7 bases. There are 14 residues in the CDR3. Per germline, CDR1 SGDLS and CDR2 YYNGEE. In nucleotides, the CDR3 is TGTGCCAGCAGCGTAGGGGGCGGTAACTATGGCTACACCTTC. It specifies CASSVGGGNYGYTF.

The chain recombines TRBV6-5 with TRBJ2-3; 9 bases line up with TRBD2. The germline CDR1 and CDR2 sequences are MNHEY and SVGAGI. The CDR3 runs 15 residues. With V trimmed by 5 bases and J by 1 base, 4 bases remained unmatched. The CDR3, as DNA: TGTGCCAGCAGTCACCCTAGCGGGGGCACAGATACGCAGTATTTT. Translating gives CASSHPSGGTDTQYF.

V usage is TRBV11-2 and J usage is TRBJ2-3; a weak D match, TRBD2 (5 bases). Trimming took off 1 base at V and 5 bases at J, with 16 bases between the two ends. The CDR3 runs to 16 residues. Germline CDR1 SGHAT, CDR2 FQNNGV. The CDR3 coding sequence is TGTGCCAGCAGCTTAGGGCTGAGCGGATATCAAGATACGCAGTATTTT. As protein: CASSLGLSGYQDTQYF.

V usage is TRBV21-1 and J usage is TRBJ2-7; the table assigns TRBD2, which was not confirmed against the DNA. TRBV21-1 is an annotated pseudogene. This CDR3 comprises 16 residues. CDR3 amino acids: CASSKRSIGGTYEQYF. As DNA, the CDR3 is TGTGCCAGCAGCAAACGTAGTATCGGAGGAACCTACGAGCAGTACTTC.

J is TRBJ2-7 and V is TRBV12-5; D perhaps matches TRBD1 (5 bases). This CDR3 spans 13 amino acids. The germline V and J ends were trimmed by 7 bases and 2 bases, with 12 bases remaining between them. Germline V gives CDR1 LGHNT, CDR2 FRNRAP. The CDR3 DNA reads TGTGCTAGTGCCTTAGGGGCGGCCTACGAGCAGTACTTC. This codes for CASALGAAYEQYF. The variable domain in full, with the rest retrieved from reference TRBV12-5 and TRBJ2-7, is DARVTQTPRHKVTEMGQEVTMRCQPILGHNTVFWYRQTMMQGLELLAYFRNRAPLDDSGMPKDRFSAEMPDATLATLKIQPSEPRDSAVYFCASALGAAYEQYFGPGTRLTVT.

The chain employs TRBV1 and TRBJ2-1; TRBD1 is the table's D call and was not checked against the DNA. TRBV1 is annotated as a pseudogene. The CDR3 has 16 residues. This chain's CDR3 is CTSSQSGFFKDNEQFF. The CDR3 region has the DNA TGCACCAGCAGCCAATCAGGGTTTTTTAAAGACAATGAGCAGTTCTTC.

This rearrangement joins TRBV13 to TRBJ1-2, with 8 positions matching TRBD1. This CDR3 is 15 amino acids long. With V trimmed by 6 bases and J by 5 bases, 11 bases remained unmatched. Germline V gene data show CDR1 as PRHDT and CDR2 as FYEKMQ (reference sequence). CDR3 amino acids: CASSLSTGVEYGYTF. CDR3 DNA sequence: TGTGCCAGCAGTTTATCGACAGGGGTTGAGTATGGCTACACCTTC.

The genes are TRBV27 and TRBJ2-7, with D possibly being TRBD1 (6 bases). Germline V gene lookup returns CDR1 MNHEY and CDR2 SMNVEV (reference sequence). The CDR3 consists of 17 residues. Trimming took 5 bases from V and 3 from J, leaving 23 bases between them. This CDR3 reads CASSIYADPDSGYEQYF. CDR3 bases: TGTGCCAGCAGTATCTACGCAGATCCGGACAGTGGCTACGAGCAGTACTTC.